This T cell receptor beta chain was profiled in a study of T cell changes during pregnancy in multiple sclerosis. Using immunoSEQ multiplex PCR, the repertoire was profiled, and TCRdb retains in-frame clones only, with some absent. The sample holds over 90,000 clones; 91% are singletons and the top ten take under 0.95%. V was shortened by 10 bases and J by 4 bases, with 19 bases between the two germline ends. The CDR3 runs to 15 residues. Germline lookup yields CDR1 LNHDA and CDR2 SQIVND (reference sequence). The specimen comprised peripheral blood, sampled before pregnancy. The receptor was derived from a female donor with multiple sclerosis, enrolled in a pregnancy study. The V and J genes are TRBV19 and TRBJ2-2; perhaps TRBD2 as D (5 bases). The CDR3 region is CATERPPWGTGELFF. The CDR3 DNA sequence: TGTGCCACCGAGCGGCCCCCCTGGGGCACCGGGGAGCTGTTTTTT. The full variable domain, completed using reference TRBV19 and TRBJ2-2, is DGGITQSPKYLFRKEGQNVTLSCEQNLNHDAMYWYRQDPGQGLRLIYYSQIVNDFQKGDIAEGYSVSREKKESFPLTVTSAQKNPTAFYLCATERPPWGTGELFFGEGSRLTVL.